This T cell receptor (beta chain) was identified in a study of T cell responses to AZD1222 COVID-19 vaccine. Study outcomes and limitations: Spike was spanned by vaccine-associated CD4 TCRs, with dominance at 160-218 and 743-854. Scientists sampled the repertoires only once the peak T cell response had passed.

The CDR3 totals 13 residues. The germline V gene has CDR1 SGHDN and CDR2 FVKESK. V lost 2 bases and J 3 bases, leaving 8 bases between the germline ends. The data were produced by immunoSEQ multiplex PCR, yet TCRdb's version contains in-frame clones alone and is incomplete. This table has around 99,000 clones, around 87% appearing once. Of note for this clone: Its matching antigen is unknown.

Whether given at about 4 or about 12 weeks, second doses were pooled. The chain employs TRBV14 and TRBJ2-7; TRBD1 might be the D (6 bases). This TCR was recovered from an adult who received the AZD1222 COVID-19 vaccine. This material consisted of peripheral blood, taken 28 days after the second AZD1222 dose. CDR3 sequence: CASSQQGIYEQYF. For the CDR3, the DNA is TGTGCCAGCAGCCAACAGGGGATCTACGAGCAGTACTTC.